This T cell receptor beta chain was obtained from a study of spatial heterogeneity in lung cancer. TCRdb re-analysed the 5' RACE reads in MiXCR, keeping a single row per CDR3 protein. The table lists more than 25,000 distinct CDR3 sequences, 5% to 6.5% of them singletons. Only a few counts were recorded for this clonotype. Stated time point: blood at routine non-recurrence follow-up after resection. Whole RNA, which was extracted from tumor, nontumor lung tissue or frozen PBMC, was sequenced without any cell sorting. Germline V gives CDR1 GTSNPN, CDR2 SVGIG (reference sequence). V dropped 0 bases and J dropped 5; count of bases not matched to a gene: 4. The CDR3 has 14 residues.

This receptor was identified in a male donor with early-stage non-small cell lung cancer. The starting material was PBMCs, obtained at follow-up. This chain connects TRBV30 to TRBJ2-1, with 7 bases that match TRBD1. The CDR3 region has the DNA TGTGCCTGGAGTGTACCAGGGGGAGACAATGAGCAGTTCTTC. Translation gives CAWSVPGGDNEQFF.